Listed below are T cell receptor beta chains from one sample, sequenced in a study of T cell repertoires in cytomegalovirus infection. These receptors have no identified antigens. Each CDR3 protein is one row after TCRdb ran MiXCR on the reads. The sample contains about 570,000 distinct CDR3 sequences, just under 40% of which appear only once. The sample was cultured PBMCs, taken from culture after CMV antigen stimulation. These receptors all come from a human donor in good health (CMV status not recorded). Some clones in this sample may be carry-over from other donors' samples. CDR3s include the opening cysteine and the closing phenylalanine or tryptophan. Fields, in order: V gene, clone size, J gene, D gene, CDR3 DNA, CDR3 protein. A D gene is named only where the DNA matches it firmly. Part of the rows lack a size; the others show once, few, many or a class for expanded clones.

>TRBV12-3/TRBV12-4|few|TRBJ2-5|TRBD2
TGTGCCAGCAGAGCGGATGCTAGCGGGGACTACGCGGAGACCCAGTACTTC
CASRADASGDYAETQYF
>TRBV7-2|once|TRBJ2-2|NA
TGTGCCAGCAGCTTCATCCGGGGGTCCGAGGGGGAGCTGTTTTTT
CASSFIRGSEGELFF
>TRBV29-1|NA|TRBJ2-5|TRBD1
TGCAGCGTTGAGAGACAGACAGGGGGAGAGACCCAGTACTTC
CSVERQTGGETQYF
>TRBV7-9|few|TRBJ2-7|NA
TGTGCCAGCAGCCCCTCTGGGGCGGACCGGGAGCAGTACTTC
CASSPSGADREQYF
>TRBV28|NA|TRBJ2-1|TRBD1
TGTGCCAGCTGCCCCAGGACAGGGGGCTTCCACAATGAGCAGTTCTTC
CASCPRTGGFHNEQFF
>TRBV7-9|NA|TRBJ1-5|NA
TGTGCCAGCAGCTTAGGCGTGGATCAGCCCCAGCATTTT
CASSLGVDQPQHF
>TRBV7-2|NA|TRBJ2-2|TRBD2
TGTGCCAGCAGCGTCCTAGCGGGCTGGAACACCGGGGAGCTGTTTTTT
CASSVLAGWNTGELFF
>TRBV7-2|NA|TRBJ2-7|TRBD2
TGTGCCAGCAGCTTAGGGGGGGGGGGATACGAGCGGCAGTACTTC
CASSLGGGGYERQYF
>TRBV7-2|NA|TRBJ2-2|TRBD1
TGTGCCAGCAGCTCCCGGGACAGGGGGCCTTGGGCGGAGCTGTTTTTT
CASSSRDRGPWAELFF
>TRBV6-2/TRBV6-3|NA|TRBJ2-1|TRBD1
TGTGCCAGCAGTTACGACAGGGCATCCTACAATGAGCAGTTCTTC
CASSYDRASYNEQFF
>TRBV4-2|NA|TRBJ2-5|NA
TGTGCCAGCAGCCAAGAACAGACTGGGGAAGGAGAGACCCAGTACTTC
CASSQEQTGEGETQYF
>TRBV7-8|NA|TRBJ1-1|NA
TGTGCCAGCAGCCTCTCGAGTCTCGGGGCAAACACTGAAGCTTTCTTT
CASSLSSLGANTEAFF
>TRBV7-2|NA|TRBJ2-5|NA
TGTGCCAGCAGCTCACGGCGCAGCGGGCCTATCCAAGAGACCCAGTACTTC
CASSSRRSGPIQETQYF
>TRBV7-9|NA|TRBJ1-5|NA
TGTGCCAGCAGCTACCAGCACAATCAGCCCCAGCATTTT
CASSYQHNQPQHF
>TRBV5-5|NA|TRBJ2-2|TRBD2
TGTGCCAGCAGCCAGGGACTAGCGGGAGTTGGCGGGGAGCTGTTTTTT
CASSQGLAGVGGELFF
>TRBV7-6|NA|TRBJ1-1|NA
TGTGCCAGCAGCTTAAGTCAGGACCTGGGCACTGAAGCTTTCTTT
CASSLSQDLGTEAFF
>TRBV7-2|NA|TRBJ2-3|TRBD2
TGTGCCAGCAGCGTCTTCAGCGGGGCAGATACGCAGTATTTT
CASSVFSGADTQYF
>TRBV4-2|NA|TRBJ2-7|NA
TGTGCCAGCAGACGTACAGTGGGTTGGGGCTACGAGCAGTACTTC
CASRRTVGWGYEQYF
>TRBV7-2|NA|TRBJ2-5|NA
TGTGCCAGCAGCTTAGCGAGTTCGGGGGAGACCCAGTACTTC
CASSLASSGETQYF
>TRBV20-1|few|TRBJ2-7|TRBD1
TGCAGTGCTGGGACAGGGGGGGCCGAGCAGTACTTC
CSAGTGGAEQYF
>TRBV10-3|NA|TRBJ1-2|TRBD1
TGTGCCATCAGACCCGGGACAGGGAGTAAAGGCTACACCTTC
CAIRPGTGSKGYTF
>TRBV19|few|TRBJ1-1|NA
TGTGCCAGTACCGTGGACACCGGATATATGAACACTGAAGCTTTCTTT
CASTVDTGYMNTEAFF
>TRBV19|NA|TRBJ2-2|NA
TGTGCCAGTAGATCCAGGGTGATTTGGGGGGAGCTGTTTTTT
CASRSRVIWGELFF
>TRBV5-1|NA|TRBJ2-5|NA
TGCGCCAGCAGCTGGGATGGGGCGGGAGAGACCCAGTACTTC
CASSWDGAGETQYF
>TRBV7-2|many|TRBJ2-1|TRBD2
TGTGCCAGCAGCCTCTTGGCGGGGGGGCCGAATGAGCAGTTCTTC
CASSLLAGGPNEQFF
>TRBV7-2|NA|TRBJ2-1|TRBD2
TGTGCCAGCAGCCCTCGTATGGGACTAGCGGTCAATGAGCAGTTCTTC
CASSPRMGLAVNEQFF
>TRBV12-3/TRBV12-4|NA|TRBJ2-3|TRBD1
TGTGCCAGCAGCCCAAGGACAGGGGAACTCACAGATACGCAGTATTTT
CASSPRTGELTDTQYF
>TRBV11-2|few|TRBJ2-2|NA
TGTGCCAGCAGCGCCGGGACCAGCCCCACCGGGGAGCTGTTTTTT
CASSAGTSPTGELFF
>TRBV4-1|NA|TRBJ2-5|NA
TGCGCCAGCAGCCAAGATCCCAGGGCAGAGACCCAGTACTTC
CASSQDPRAETQYF
>TRBV7-8|few|TRBJ2-5|TRBD2
TGTGCCAGCAGCTTAGAATACTGGAGCGGGGGGGCTAAAGAGACCCAGTACTTC
CASSLEYWSGGAKETQYF
>TRBV7-6|few|TRBJ1-1|NA
TGTGCCAGCAGCCCTATCATCAGGGTGGGGACGGACACTGAAGCTTTCTTT
CASSPIIRVGTDTEAFF
>TRBV7-2|few|TRBJ1-2|NA
TGTGCCAGCAGCTTAGAGGGAGGAAGCGGCTACACCTTC
CASSLEGGSGYTF
>TRBV7-2|few|TRBJ2-7|NA
TGTGCCAGCAGCTTAGGTAGCAGCTCCGAGCAGTACTTC
CASSLGSSSEQYF
>TRBV19|NA|TRBJ2-1|TRBD1
TGTGCCAGTGAAGACGGGACAGGGCGGGCTGAGCAGTTCTTC
CASEDGTGRAEQFF
>TRBV15|NA|TRBJ2-5|TRBD2
TGTGCCACCAGCAGACCCTTTGTTGGCGGGAGGTACCAAGAGACCCAGTACTTC
CATSRPFVGGRYQETQYF
>TRBV7-8|few|TRBJ1-2|NA
TGTGCCAGCAGCTTAAGTCCGGGACCTACTATGGGCTACACCTTC
CASSLSPGPTMGYTF
>TRBV12-3/TRBV12-4|NA|TRBJ2-2|TRBD2
TGTGCCAGCAGTAGCGGGGGGTACACCGGGGAGCTGTTTTTT
CASSSGGYTGELFF
>TRBV12-3/TRBV12-4|few|TRBJ1-6|NA
TGTGCCAGCAGTTCGACAGCTAATTCACCCCTCCACTTT
CASSSTANSPLHF
>TRBV19|few|TRBJ2-7|NA
TGTGCCAGTAGTATAGACCGGGACACGGATTCCTACGAGCAGTACTTC
CASSIDRDTDSYEQYF
>TRBV7-2|few|TRBJ1-3|NA
TGTGCCAGCAGCCCCGTAGGGGGAAACACCATATATTTT
CASSPVGGNTIYF
>TRBV7-4|NA|TRBJ2-3|NA
TGTGCCAGCAGCCCAAGTCCCACTTTCACAGATACGCAGTATTTT
CASSPSPTFTDTQYF
>TRBV5-4|once|TRBJ1-1|NA
TGTGCCAGCAGCAACTTTATCCCCTCTTACAAAGGCGGAGTGGAGAACACTGAAGCTTTCTTT
CASSNFIPSYKGGVENTEAFF
>TRBV2|NA|TRBJ1-6|NA
TGTGCCAGCAGTGATTGGGCCGAAAATTCACCCCTCCACTTT
CASSDWAENSPLHF
>TRBV7-9|NA|TRBJ2-3|NA
TGTGCCAGCAGCCAGGGAAGGGGTCCAGATACGCAGTATTTT
CASSQGRGPDTQYF
>TRBV12-3/TRBV12-4|NA|TRBJ1-5|NA
TGTGCCAGCAGCCTACAATTCGATCAGCCCCAGCATTTT
CASSLQFDQPQHF
>TRBV19|NA|TRBJ2-3|TRBD2
TGTGCCAGTAGTATAGCGACTAGCGGGGACACAGATACGCAGTATTTT
CASSIATSGDTDTQYF
>TRBV12-3/TRBV12-4|NA|TRBJ2-1|NA
TGTGCCAGCAGTTCAACCTCGAAGACGGTGAATGAGCAGTTCTTC
CASSSTSKTVNEQFF
>TRBV7-6|few|TRBJ2-1|TRBD1
TGTGCCAGCAGCGCTACCGGGACAGGTTTCGATGAGCAGTTCTTC
CASSATGTGFDEQFF
>TRBV6-2/TRBV6-3|NA|TRBJ2-2|TRBD2
TGTGCCAGCAGTTTGCTAGCGGGAGTCGGCGGGGAGCTGTTTTTT
CASSLLAGVGGELFF
>TRBV10-3|NA|TRBJ2-7|TRBD2
TGTGCCATCAGTCCCGGGACTAGCGACCCGAAGCAGTACTTC
CAISPGTSDPKQYF
>TRBV7-8|few|TRBJ1-5|TRBD1
TGTGCCAGCAGCCGGGACAGGGGTCTTAATAGCAATCAGCCCCAGCATTTT
CASSRDRGLNSNQPQHF
>TRBV7-2|many|TRBJ1-1|NA
TGTGCCAGCAGCTCCACGGGGCTGGTGAACACTGAAGCTTTCTTT
CASSSTGLVNTEAFF
>TRBV5-4|NA|TRBJ2-2|NA
TGTGCCAGCACCACCTCAACCGGGGAGCTGTTTTTT
CASTTSTGELFF
>TRBV6-2/TRBV6-3|few|TRBJ1-1|NA
TGTGCCAGCAGTTACCTCCGGATGAACACTGAAGCTTTCTTT
CASSYLRMNTEAFF
>TRBV6-2/TRBV6-3|NA|TRBJ2-1|NA
TGTGCCAGCAGTTACCGGGCAGGGTTCCCCTACAATGAGCAGTTCTTC
CASSYRAGFPYNEQFF
>TRBV7-8|few|TRBJ2-7|NA
TGTGCCAGCAGCTTAGCTGATCTACTTAGATCCTACGAGCAGTACTTC
CASSLADLLRSYEQYF
>TRBV7-2|many|TRBJ1-6|TRBD1
TGTGCCAGCAGCTTGAGGCCAGGGGGAGTAGGTTCACCCCTCCACTTT
CASSLRPGGVGSPLHF